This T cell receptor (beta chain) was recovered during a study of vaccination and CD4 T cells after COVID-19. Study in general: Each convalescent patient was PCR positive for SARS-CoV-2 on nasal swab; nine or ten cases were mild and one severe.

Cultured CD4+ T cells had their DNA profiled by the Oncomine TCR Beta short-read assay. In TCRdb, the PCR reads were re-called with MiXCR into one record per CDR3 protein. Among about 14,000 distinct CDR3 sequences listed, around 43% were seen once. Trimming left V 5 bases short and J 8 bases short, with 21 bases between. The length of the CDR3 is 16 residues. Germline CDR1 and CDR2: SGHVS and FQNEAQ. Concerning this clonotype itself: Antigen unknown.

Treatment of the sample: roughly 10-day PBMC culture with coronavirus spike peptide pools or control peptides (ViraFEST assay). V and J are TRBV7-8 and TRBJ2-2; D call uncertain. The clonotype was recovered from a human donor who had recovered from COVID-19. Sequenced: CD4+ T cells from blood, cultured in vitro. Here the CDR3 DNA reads TGTGCCAGCAGCCCGCCGTCCCGGCCCTCACCGGGGGAGCTGTTTTTT. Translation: CASSPPSRPSPGELFF.